The 25 T cell receptor beta chains below were found in one sample sequenced in a study of lymphopenia after photon versus proton radiotherapy. The assay was immunoSEQ multiplex PCR, and TCRdb's table has in-frame clones only and misses some. The table has tens of thousands of clones, 65% to 85% seen once. Sequencing used peripheral blood, obtained from a patient treated with proton-based radiotherapy. These receptors all come from a man between 60 and 70 years old with pancreatic cancer.

The rearrangement joins TRBV29-1 to TRBJ2-7, with 12 bases matching TRBD1. V was pared by 6 bases and J by 4 bases, with 7 bases of the junction left unmatched. This CDR3 has 14 amino acids. Germline assignment: CDR1 SQVTM and CDR2 ANQGSEA. For the CDR3, the DNA is TGCAGCGTGAGCCCGGGACAGGGGGCTTACGAGCAGTACTTC. It translates to CSVSPGQGAYEQYF.

This chain joins TRBV21-1 and TRBJ2-1; the D segment call TRBD2 is taken from the table without a DNA check. TRBV21-1 is classified as a pseudogene. The CDR3 covers 17 residues. CDR3 DNA sequence: TGTGCCAGCAACGGGACTAGCGGGAGGAGGGACGACAATGAGCAGTTCTTC. Protein: CASNGTSGRRDDNEQFF.

DNA for the CDR3: TGTGCCAGCAGCGTAGACACCGGACTAATCGACATTCAGTACTTC. It specifies CASSVDTGLIDIQYF. V usage is TRBV9 and J usage is TRBJ2-4; D may be TRBD2 (6 bases). V gave up 0 bases and J gave up 8 bases, with 15 bases separating them. Germline V gene lookup returns CDR1 SGDLS and CDR2 YYNGEE. The CDR3 is made up of 15 amino acids.

This chain links TRBV25-1 with TRBJ1-4, with 9 bases lining up with TRBD1. The CDR3 runs to 15 residues. Trimming cost V 5 bases and J 7 bases; bases outside gene matches: 8. CDR1 and CDR2 (germline): MGHDK, SYGVNS. The CDR3 DNA is TGTGCCAGCAGTACCCCCGGGACAGGGACTGAAAAACTGTTTTTT. Residues: CASSTPGTGTEKLFF.

The chain combines TRBV27 with TRBJ2-7; 9 bases are shared with TRBD2. Germline V gives CDR1 MNHEY, CDR2 SMNVEV (reference sequence). CDR3 size: 14 residues. V shed 5 bases, J shed 3 bases, and the junction held 5 bases outside the gene matches. CDR3 DNA sequence: TGTGCCAGCAGTAGAGCGGGAGGAGTCTACGAGCAGTACTTC. Encoded protein: CASSRAGGVYEQYF.

The rearrangement links TRBV28 to TRBJ2-5; 13 bases fit TRBD2. From germline, CDR1 is MDHEN and CDR2 SYDVKM. The CDR3 is 19 amino acids. V gave up 6 bases and J gave up 5 bases; unmatched junction bases: 18. CDR3: CASSPPSPTSGRGLETQYF. The CDR3 DNA follows: TGTGCCAGCAGCCCGCCCTCGCCTACTAGCGGGAGGGGTCTGGAGACCCAGTACTTC.

This clone occurred a few times. The rearrangement uses TRBV18 and TRBJ1-2; maybe TRBD1 (5 bases). The V gene's germline CDR1 is KGHSH and CDR2 LQKENI. CDR3 length: 14 amino acids. V lost 4 bases, J lost 6 bases, and 15 bases lay in between. DNA of the CDR3: TGTGCCAGCTCACGGGGGACGGGGCTAGATGGCTACACCTTC. Translating it yields CASSRGTGLDGYTF.

The chain employs TRBV19 and TRBJ2-4; TRBD2 aligns across 11 bases. The CDR3 is 17 residues long. V was pared by 6 bases and J by 0 bases, with 7 bases of the junction left unmatched. Germline CDR1 reads LNHDA; CDR2 reads SQIVND (reference sequence). The CDR3 reads CASSPTGLAVAKNIQYF. CDR3 coding DNA: TGTGCCAGTAGCCCCACGGGACTAGCGGTAGCCAAAAACATTCAGTACTTC.

The chain recombines TRBV5-1 with TRBJ2-7, with D perhaps TRBD2 (5 bases). Per the germline V gene, CDR1 is SGHRS and CDR2 is YFSETQ. V was clipped by 0 bases and J by 6 bases, with 13 bases between them. The CDR3 totals 14 residues. CDR3 nucleotide sequence: TGCGCCAGCAGCTTGGGAGGGCCTATGCTCGAGCAGTACTTC. It translates to CASSLGGPMLEQYF. The full variable domain, rest sourced from reference TRBV5-1 and TRBJ2-7, is KAGVTQTPRYLIKTRGQQVTLSCSPISGHRSVSWYQQTPGQGLQFLFEYFSETQRNKGNFPGRFSGRQFSNSRSEMNVSTLELGDSALYLCASSLGGPMLEQYFGPGTRLTVT.

This rearrangement joins TRBV5-4 to TRBJ1-1; D is ambiguous. The CDR3 contains 14 residues. Trimming took 0 bases from V and 1 from J, leaving 7 bases between them. CDR1 is SGHNT, CDR2 YYREEE, per germline (reference sequence). In nucleotides, the CDR3 is TGTGCCAGCAGCTTGGTTTCCCAGAACACTGAAGCTTTCTTT. Translating it yields CASSLVSQNTEAFF.

This clone was picked up a small number of times. The gene calls are TRBV15 and TRBJ2-5; possible D gene TRBD1, 5 bases. Looked up from germline, CDR1 is LNHNV and CDR2 is YYDKDF (reference sequence). CDR3 length: 17 amino acids. V dropped 1 base and J dropped 1 base, with 16 bases sitting between them. The CDR3 nucleotides read TGTGCCACCAGCAGAGTCCAGGGCAGTCGCTTCCAAGAGACCCAGTACTTC. Translation gives CATSRVQGSRFQETQYF.

CDR3 DNA sequence: TGTGCCAGCAGCCGACTAGCTGTGTACCAAGAGACCCAGTACTTC. Translated, it gives CASSRLAVYQETQYF. The chain recombines TRBV28 with TRBJ2-5; TRBD2 aligns across 7 bases. V trimming: 6 bases; J trimming: 0 bases; junction bases outside the gene matches: 7. Germline assignment: CDR1 MDHEN and CDR2 SYDVKM. CDR3 length equals 15 residues.

V and J are TRBV29-1 and TRBJ1-1; a weak D match, TRBD1 (6 bases). Germline V CDR1 and CDR2: SQVTM, ANQGSEA. The CDR3 has 12 residues. Trimming left V 4 bases short and J 13 bases short, with 19 bases between. CDR3 residues: CSVVRQAGLGFF. The DNA of the CDR3 is TGCAGCGTTGTGCGACAGGCCGGGTTGGGTTTCTTT. The full variable domain, rest sourced from reference TRBV29-1 and TRBJ1-1, is SAVISQKPSRDICQRGTSLTIQCQVDSQVTMMFWYRQQPGQSLTLIATANQGSEATYESGFVIDKFPISRPNLTFSTLTVSNMSPEDSSIYLCSVVRQAGLGFFGQGTRLTVV.

The chain combines TRBV18 with TRBJ2-1; TRBD2 matches 9 bases. Germline V gives CDR1 KGHSH, CDR2 LQKENI. The CDR3 loop spans 16 amino acids. Trimming at V came to 1 base and at J to 0 bases, leaving 1 base not matched to a gene. The CDR3 here is CASSPQTSGSYNEQFF. CDR3 DNA: TGTGCCAGCTCACCACAGACTAGCGGCTCCTACAATGAGCAGTTCTTC.

J is TRBJ1-2 and V is TRBV27, with 9 bases fitting TRBD1. Per germline, CDR1 MNHEY and CDR2 SMNVEV (reference sequence). V gave up 4 bases and J gave up 8 bases; unmatched junction bases: 8. This CDR3 region has 14 residues. CDR3 sequence (DNA): TGTGCCAGCAGTTCAAACAGGGGGCAAGGGGGCTACACCTTC. It is translated as CASSSNRGQGGYTF.

The V and J genes are TRBV1 and TRBJ1-2. TRBV1 is listed as a pseudogene. The CDR3 covers 14 residues. In DNA, the CDR3 is TGCACCAGCAGCGATATGGGGGGAAGCTATGGCTACACCTTC. Translation gives CTSSDMGGSYGYTF.

This clone was observed once. V gene TRBV27 combines with J gene TRBJ1-1; 9 nucleotides agree with TRBD1. The CDR3 consists of 17 residues. With 0 bases clipped from V and 4 bases from J, the junction kept 9 bases outside the gene matches. Germline assignment: CDR1 MNHEY and CDR2 SMNVEV (reference sequence). CDR3 loop: CASSLSNLRQGVTEAFF. As DNA, the CDR3 is TGTGCCAGCAGTTTATCGAACCTGCGACAGGGGGTCACTGAAGCTTTCTTT.

The chain combines TRBV7-9 with TRBJ1-5; D gene ambiguous. Looked up from germline, CDR1 is SEHNR and CDR2 is FQNEAQ (reference sequence). The ends were cut back, 3 bases at V and 3 bases at J, with 6 bases in the middle. The CDR3 is made up of 13 amino acids. CDR3 coding DNA: TGTGCCAGCAGCTTCGATATCAATCAGCCCCAGCATTTT. It yields the protein CASSFDINQPQHF.

The V gene is TRBV5-8, the J gene TRBJ2-1; D remains unclear. Germline values: CDR1 SGHTS, CDR2 YDEGEE. V was trimmed by 9 bases and J by 6 bases, leaving 16 bases between them. There are 13 residues in the CDR3. DNA for the CDR3: TGTGCCACTGACCGTGGATGGGCCAATGAGCAGTTCTTC. This translates into CATDRGWANEQFF.

On this clone itself: The junction and the germline gene differ at one end; a read error may be behind it. The gene calls are TRBV7-7 and TRBJ2-3; D perhaps matches TRBD1 (5 bases). This CDR3 is 13 amino acids long. CDR1 is SSHAT and CDR2 is FNYEAQ in the germline V gene (reference sequence). CDR3 in DNA: TGTGCTAGCAGCCCGGACATCACAGATACGCAGTATTTT. Translating gives CASSPDITDTQYF.

The gene calls are TRBV6-1 and TRBJ2-7; D perhaps matches TRBD2 (6 bases). From germline, CDR1 is MNHNS and CDR2 SASEGT. CDR3 length equals 12 residues. With 6 bases removed from V and 6 bases from J, the gap between germline ends came to 12 bases. The CDR3, as DNA: TGTGCCAGCAGCCCCCTCGGGGGCGAGCAGTACTTC. This codes for CASSPLGGEQYF.

As DNA, the CDR3 is TGTGCCAGCAGCCCCTCGGCTAGCGGGGCCGCCTACGAGCAGTACTTC. It yields the protein CASSPSASGAAYEQYF. The V and J genes are TRBV7-8 and TRBJ2-7; TRBD2 matches 9 bases. Per germline, CDR1 SGHVS and CDR2 FQNEAQ. The CDR3 consists of 16 residues. The V segment lost 5 bases and the J segment 2 bases; nucleotides outside the gene matches: 10.

This chain uses TRBV4-2 with TRBJ1-2, with TRBD1 identical over 8 bases. CDR3 size: 14 residues. Germline CDR1 reads LGHNA; CDR2 reads YNFKEQ. J was trimmed by 1 base and V by 6 bases; bases with no gene match: 4. This CDR3 reads CASRDREGNYGYTF. The CDR3 region has the DNA TGTGCCAGCAGGGACAGGGAGGGTAACTATGGCTACACCTTC.

The V and J genes are TRBV18 and TRBJ1-1, with D hard to call. This CDR3 region has 13 residues. Germline CDR1 KGHSH, CDR2 LQKENI. Trimming removed 3 bases from V and 0 bases from J, with 5 bases in between. The CDR3 loop is CASSPLMNTEAFF. The CDR3 DNA reads as TGTGCCAGCTCACCTTTAATGAACACTGAAGCTTTCTTT. The full variable domain, rest sourced from reference TRBV18 and TRBJ1-1, is NAGVMQNPRHLVRRRGQEARLRCSPMKGHSHVYWYRQLPEEGLKFMVYLQKENIIDESGMPKERFSAEFPKEGPSILRIQQVVRGDSAAYFCASSPLMNTEAFFGQGTRLTVV.

The chain joins TRBV6-1 to TRBJ2-7, with D possibly TRBD1 on 5 matching bases. Germline V gene sequence: CDR1 MNHNS, CDR2 SASEGT. The CDR3 runs 12 residues. V lost 7 bases, J lost 3 bases, and 10 bases lay in between. DNA for the CDR3: TGTGCCAGCACCAGGGATCACTACGAGCAGTACTTC. Translating gives CASTRDHYEQYF.